The 22 T cell receptor beta chains given below trace back to one sample, sequenced in a study of OX40 agonist ivuxolimab in advanced cancers. TCRdb's table, derived via immunoSEQ multiplex PCR, lists solely in-frame clones and lacks some. Of more than 80,000 clones listed, more than 85% are singletons. Here the sequenced sample was CD4+ or CD8+ T cells sorted from blood, taken in a trial of the OX40 agonist ivuxolimab. The receptors here all came from an adult with an advanced solid tumor such as melanoma, head and neck, liver or kidney cancer.

The chain uses TRBV6-5 and TRBJ2-1; D might be TRBD2 (6 bases). V was clipped by 5 bases and J by 0 bases, with 11 bases between them. The CDR3 extends over 15 amino acids. Per germline, CDR1 MNHEY and CDR2 SVGAGI. CDR3 DNA: TGTGCCAGCAGTAATGAAGCGGGCTCCTACAATGAGCAGTTCTTC. As protein: CASSNEAGSYNEQFF.

The chain links TRBV9 to TRBJ1-2, with TRBD1 identical over 9 bases. CDR3 length equals 13 residues. J gave up 7 bases and V 6 bases, and 7 bases lay outside the gene matches. Germline CDR1 is SGDLS and CDR2 is YYNGEE. The CDR3 DNA reads as TGTGCCAGCAAGGGACAGGGACGAGGTGGCTACACCTTC. Amino acid sequence: CASKGQGRGGYTF.

The CDR3 spells CASSYSKLDTQYF. Here the CDR3 DNA reads TGTGCCAGCAGTTACTCGAAGTTAGATACGCAGTATTTT. V usage is TRBV6-5 and J usage is TRBJ2-3; D gene unclear. Germline-derived CDR1 and CDR2 are MNHEY and SVGAGI. The CDR3 sequence is 13 residues long. V lost 0 bases and J lost 5, with 6 bases in between.

The sample holds one count of this clone. This chain joins TRBV28 and TRBJ1-2; tentative D call: TRBD1 (5 bases). Germline V lookup: CDR1 MDHEN, CDR2 SYDVKM. Trimming shortened V by 5 bases and J by 6 bases, and 10 bases separated the two germline ends. CDR3 size: 12 residues. CDR3 coding DNA: TGTGCCAGCAGTACCATCAGGGATGGCTACACCTTC. As protein: CASSTIRDGYTF.

The chain employs TRBV7-8 and TRBJ2-1; 10 nucleotides align to TRBD2. Germline V lookup: CDR1 SGHVS, CDR2 FQNEAQ. The CDR3 loop spans 13 amino acids. Trimming took 11 bases from V and 6 from J; bases not matched to a gene: 7. The chain's CDR3 is CAGSSGGSNEQFF. CDR3 DNA: TGTGCCGGGTCTAGCGGGGGATCCAATGAGCAGTTCTTC.

The chain has TRBV4-3 and TRBJ1-4, with D hard to call. The CDR3 runs 14 residues. CDR1 is LGHNA, CDR2 YSLEER, per germline. The germline V and J ends were trimmed by 4 bases and 10 bases, with 16 bases remaining between them. CDR3 nucleotide sequence: TGCGCCAGCAGCCCTGGGAGGGTAGGTGTAAAACTGTTTTTT. Amino acid sequence: CASSPGRVGVKLFF.

This clone showed up just a few times. Other DNA sequences from this sample encode an identical CDR3 as well. The V gene is TRBV5-1, the J gene TRBJ2-3; D not certain. Looked up from germline, CDR1 is SGHRS and CDR2 is YFSETQ. This CDR3 contains 12 residues. The germline V and J ends were trimmed by 0 bases and 3 bases, with 2 bases remaining between them. The chain's CDR3 is CASSLDTDTQYF. CDR3 coding DNA: TGCGCCAGCAGCTTGGATACAGATACGCAGTATTTT.

The chain recombines TRBV30 with TRBJ1-3, with D maybe TRBD1 (5 bases). V dropped 4 bases and J dropped 4 bases, with 14 bases sitting between them. This CDR3 is 14 amino acids long. Germline lookup yields CDR1 GTSNPN and CDR2 SVGIG (reference sequence). The CDR3 sequence: CAWKVAGQGNTIYF. CDR3 coding DNA: TGTGCCTGGAAGGTGGCAGGGCAGGGAAACACCATATATTTT.

The gene calls are TRBV28 and TRBJ1-5, with a possible D match to TRBD1 (6 bases). Germline loops: CDR1 MDHEN, CDR2 SYDVKM. V shed 2 bases and J shed 2 bases, with 13 bases lying between them. The CDR3 contains 16 residues. The CDR3 here is CASSLRGRGGNQPQHF. The CDR3 DNA sequence: TGTGCCAGCAGTTTAAGGGGGAGGGGAGGCAATCAGCCCCAGCATTTT.

The chain recombines TRBV5-1 with TRBJ2-3, with unresolved D. The CDR3 totals 13 residues. Germline loops: CDR1 SGHRS, CDR2 YFSETQ. V lost 0 bases to trimming and J lost 8 bases, with 10 bases between them. This chain's CDR3 is CASSLGVAGTQYF. The CDR3 nucleotides are TGCGCCAGCAGCTTGGGGGTAGCAGGTACGCAGTATTTT.

The rearrangement links TRBV19 to TRBJ1-1; no reliable D call. The CDR3 covers 12 residues. The V end was cut by 7 bases, the J end by 4 bases, with 10 bases between. The V gene's germline CDR1 is LNHDA and CDR2 SQIVND (reference sequence). The CDR3 region has the DNA TGTGCCAGTACTAACAGAATCACTGAAGCTTTCTTT. Translation gives CASTNRITEAFF.

This clone was found a few times. The chain links TRBV7-9 to TRBJ2-6, with D perhaps matching TRBD1 or TRBD2 (5 bases each). The V end lost 5 bases, the J end lost 2 bases, and 19 bases lay between the germline ends. Germline CDR1 reads SEHNR; CDR2 reads FQNEAQ (reference sequence). This CDR3 has 18 residues. CDR3 region: CASSASIGERTGANVLTF. The CDR3 DNA reads as TGTGCCAGCAGCGCGAGTATAGGGGAGAGAACTGGGGCCAACGTCCTGACTTTC.

This clone was detected a few times. DNA of the CDR3: TGTGCCAGCAGTCCATGGACTAGCGGAACCTACAATGAGCAGTTCTTC. This gives the protein CASSPWTSGTYNEQFF. V is TRBV28 and J is TRBJ2-1; 10 bases line up with TRBD2. The length of the CDR3 is 16 residues. The junction had 6 bases not matched to a gene; V was cut back by 5 bases and J by 2 bases. CDR1 and CDR2 from the germline V gene are MDHEN and SYDVKM.

The chain has TRBV10-3 and TRBJ2-1; 7 nucleotides agree with TRBD2. The CDR3 covers 12 residues. Looked up from germline, CDR1 is ENHRY and CDR2 is SYGVKD. J lost 8 bases, V lost 10 bases, and 8 bases had no gene match. CDR3 in amino acids: CATQRAGDEQFF. CDR3 DNA sequence: TGTGCCACGCAGCGGGCGGGAGATGAGCAGTTCTTC.

This clone was found once. V gene TRBV30 combines with J gene TRBJ2-5; D remains ambiguous. The CDR3 is 11 residues long. Trimming took off 2 bases at V and 2 bases at J, with 3 bases between the two ends. The germline gives CDR1 GTSNPN, CDR2 SVGIG (reference sequence). CDR3 protein: CAWSRQETQYF. CDR3 sequence (DNA): TGTGCCTGGAGTAGGCAAGAGACCCAGTACTTC. The whole variable domain, filled in from reference TRBV30 and TRBJ2-5, reads SQTIHQWPATLVQPVGSPLSLECTVEGTSNPNLYWYRQAAGRGLQLLFYSVGIGQISSEVPQNLSASRPQDRQFILSSKKLLLSDSGFYLCAWSRQETQYFGPGTRLLVL.

V and J are TRBV25-1 and TRBJ1-1; no clear D. Trimming left V 3 bases short and J 1 base short, with 3 bases between. The germline V gene has CDR1 MGHDK and CDR2 SYGVNS. This CDR3 is 12 amino acids long. The CDR3 bases are TGTGCCAGCAGTGAGCAGAACACTGAAGCTTTCTTT. Protein: CASSEQNTEAFF.

This sequence joins TRBV29-1 and TRBJ2-1; possible D gene TRBD2, 6 bases. Germline V gene data show CDR1 as SQVTM and CDR2 as ANQGSEA. V was clipped by 0 bases and J by 0 bases, with 12 bases between them. This CDR3 is 16 amino acids long. The CDR3 region is CSVEDRGRSSYNEQFF. CDR3 nucleotides: TGCAGCGTTGAAGATCGGGGGAGGAGCTCCTACAATGAGCAGTTCTTC.

The chain carries TRBV28 and TRBJ1-2; the match to TRBD1 covers 10 bases. The V segment lost 6 bases and the J segment 6 bases; nucleotides outside the gene matches: 7. CDR1 is MDHEN and CDR2 is SYDVKM in the germline V gene. CDR3 length: 14 residues. CDR3 sequence (DNA): TGTGCCAGCAGCATAACCGGGACAGGGGATGGCTACACCTTC. Encoded protein: CASSITGTGDGYTF.

This clone showed up just a few times. The V and J genes are TRBV30 and TRBJ1-1; no definite D call. V was trimmed by 1 base and J by 1 base, leaving 10 bases between them. Germline CDR1 reads GTSNPN; CDR2 reads SVGIG (reference sequence). This CDR3 has 14 residues. The CDR3 sequence: CAWSAQISNTEAFF. CDR3 nucleotide sequence: TGTGCCTGGAGTGCCCAGATTTCGAACACTGAAGCTTTCTTT.

V and J are TRBV28 and TRBJ1-6; D is ambiguous. CDR1 is MDHEN and CDR2 is SYDVKM in the germline V gene. The CDR3 is made up of 12 amino acids. Trimming cost V 11 bases and J 10 bases, with 15 bases left between them. The CDR3 spells CAVGGDRSPLHF. The DNA of the CDR3 is TGTGCCGTAGGTGGGGATCGGTCACCCCTCCACTTT.

This chain joins TRBV9 and TRBJ2-1, with D perhaps TRBD2 (6 bases). The CDR3 covers 15 residues. Germline CDR1 and CDR2: SGDLS and YYNGEE. Trimming left V 5 bases short and J 9 bases short, with 21 bases between. The CDR3 DNA reads as TGTGCCAGCAGGGCGGGGTTCTCGACTGGAGCTGAGCAGTTCTTC. Its translation is CASRAGFSTGAEQFF.

CDR3 nucleotides: TGTGCCTGGGCCCCCAGCTCCTACGAGCAGTACTTC. Translated: CAWAPSSYEQYF. The V and J genes are TRBV30 and TRBJ2-7; D gene ambiguous. V gave up 5 bases and J gave up 0 bases, with 8 bases separating them. The germline CDR1 and CDR2 sequences are GTSNPN and SVGIG (reference sequence). CDR3 length: 12 residues.